The rows below give T cell receptor beta chains drawn from one sample of a study of T-cell reconstitution after alpha-beta-depleted transplantation in children. In TCRdb, the PCR reads were re-called with MiXCR into one record per CDR3 protein. The repertoire consists of hundreds of thousands of distinct CDR3 sequences, with about 16% occurring once and the leading ten covering 35% to 50%. Source: PBMCs, mostly from graft donor cells, taken 360 days after TCRalphabeta/CD19-depleted stem cell transplant. The receptors shown here come from a male patient between 2 and 9 years old who had a stem cell transplant for acute lymphoblastic leukemia, so the T cells may come from the graft donor. The CDR3 runs from the conserved cysteine through the conserved F or W. Each record gives: clone size, J gene, D gene, CDR3 length, V gene, CDR3 DNA, CDR3 protein. The D gene is left open where the match is weak. Part of the rows lack a size; the others show once, few, many or a class for expanded clones.

>few|TRBJ2-7|TRBD2|15|TRBV27
TGTGCCAGCAGTTTAGTGGGGAGGGTTGGCTACGAGCAGTACTTC
CASSLVGRVGYEQYF
>-|TRBJ2-3|TRBD2|15|TRBV5-1
TGCGCCAGCAGCTTGCCCAGCGGGAACCCAGATACGCAGTATTTT
CASSLPSGNPDTQYF
>many|TRBJ1-1|-|13|TRBV7-7
TGTGCTAGCAGCTTTTCCGTGGACACTGAAGCTTTCTTT
CASSFSVDTEAFF
>many|TRBJ2-1|-|12|TRBV5-6
TGTGCCAGCAGCCGCGGAAGGAATGAGCAGTTCTTC
CASSRGRNEQFF
>many|TRBJ2-5|-|12|TRBV5-6
TGTGCCAGCAGCCGGACGGTTGGGACCCAGTACTTC
CASSRTVGTQYF
>-|TRBJ2-5|TRBD1|15|TRBV5-1
TGCGCCAGCAGCCCGACAGGGGGCGCTGGGGAGACCCAGTACTTC
CASSPTGGAGETQYF
>-|TRBJ2-7|-|15|TRBV28
TGTGCCAGCAGTTTCTTATCCCTTGGAGGGGACGAGCAGTACTTC
CASSFLSLGGDEQYF
>many|TRBJ2-1|-|16|TRBV15
TGTGCCACCAGCAGAGGGAACTTGCAGGGCCCCCACATCCAGTTCTTC
CATSRGNLQGPHIQFF
>few|TRBJ2-1|TRBD2|20|TRBV4-3
TGCGCCAGCAGCCAAGAAGTCCAAGCGGGAGGGCCCCACTCCTACAATGAGCAGTTCTTC
CASSQEVQAGGPHSYNEQFF
>few|TRBJ1-2|-|12|TRBV6-5
TGTGCCAGCAGTCTCCGTGGTGGCGGCTACACCTTC
CASSLRGGGYTF
>few|TRBJ2-5|-|14|TRBV28
TGTGCCAGCAGTTTGACGCAGAACCAAGAGACCCAGTACTTC
CASSLTQNQETQYF
>-|TRBJ2-1|TRBD1|15|TRBV6-2/TRBV6-3
TGTGCCAGCAGTTATTGGGACAGGGTCAACAATGAGCAGTTCTTC
CASSYWDRVNNEQFF
>-|TRBJ2-1|-|15|TRBV5-5
TGTGCCAGCAGCTTAGGGCTTCGGGCTGTTAATGAGCAGTTCTTC
CASSLGLRAVNEQFF
>-|TRBJ2-7|-|13|TRBV6-2/TRBV6-3
TGTGCCAGCAGTTACGCCGGGACCTACGAGCAGTACTTC
CASSYAGTYEQYF
>many|TRBJ2-7|-|14|TRBV28
TGTGCCAGCAGTTTGGGCGGAGGATTATACGAGCAGTACTTC
CASSLGGGLYEQYF
>-|TRBJ2-5|-|12|TRBV6-5
TGTGCCAGCAAGGGTGGGACGGAGACCCAGTACTTC
CASKGGTETQYF
>-|TRBJ2-2|TRBD1|15|TRBV5-5
TGTGCCAGCAGCCCGGGACAGGATGGCACCGGGGAGCTGTTTTTT
CASSPGQDGTGELFF
>few|TRBJ2-2|-|14|TRBV12-3/TRBV12-4
TGTGCCAGCCGAGGATTCTCGGGCGCCGGGGAGCTGTTTTTT
CASRGFSGAGELFF
>-|TRBJ1-1|-|14|TRBV4-1
TGCGCCAGCAGCCAGGCTGGGACCGGAGGAGAAGCTTTCTTT
CASSQAGTGGEAFF
>-|TRBJ1-5|-|13|TRBV30
TGTGCCTGGAGTCCCAGGGGCAATCAGCCCCAGCATTTT
CAWSPRGNQPQHF
>few|TRBJ2-1|TRBD2|17|TRBV15
TGTGCCACCAGCAGAGTCACTAGCGTCAGCTCCTACAATGAGCAGTTCTTC
CATSRVTSVSSYNEQFF
>few|TRBJ2-5|TRBD2|18|TRBV4-1
TGCGCCAGCAGCCAATTCCAACAATTAGCGGGAGTGGATGAGACCCAGTACTTC
CASSQFQQLAGVDETQYF
>many|TRBJ2-1|TRBD2|16|TRBV9
TGTGCCAGCAGTTCCTCGGGACTAGCTGCTTACAATGAGCAGTTCTTC
CASSSSGLAAYNEQFF
>many|TRBJ2-7|-|12|TRBV5-5
TGTGCCAGCAGCTTGGTTAGGGAGATGCAGTACTTC
CASSLVREMQYF
>-|TRBJ1-1|-|15|TRBV20-1
TGCAGTGCTAGGCGACCCAGCGGTAGGAACACTGAAGCTTTCTTT
CSARRPSGRNTEAFF
>few|TRBJ2-1|TRBD1|18|TRBV4-3
TGCGCCAGCAGCCAAAGGGTCGGGAGGACAGGGGGCTCTTATGAGCAGTTCTTC
CASSQRVGRTGGSYEQFF
>few|TRBJ2-6|TRBD1|15|TRBV9
TGTGCCAGCAGCCCCCGGACAGGGGGCCCTGGTGTCCTGACTTTC
CASSPRTGGPGVLTF
>-|TRBJ2-3|TRBD2|17|TRBV27
TGTGCCAGCAGTTTTTTCCGGACTAGCGGGTTCACAGATACGCAGTATTTT
CASSFFRTSGFTDTQYF
>many|TRBJ2-1|-|19|TRBV6-2/TRBV6-3
TGTGCCAGCAGTTACTGGTCGGGTGTTGGCAGTCAAGTAGTCAATGAGCAGTTCTTC
CASSYWSGVGSQVVNEQFF
>few|TRBJ1-5|-|16|TRBV20-1
TGCAGTGCTAGGAGGCGAGTCGGGACCGGCAATCAGCCCCAGCATTTT
CSARRRVGTGNQPQHF
>few|TRBJ2-3|-|19|TRBV9
TGTGCCAGCAGCGTAAACCCCCGCGGACAATTAAGTAGCACAGATACGCAGTATTTT
CASSVNPRGQLSSTDTQYF
>few|TRBJ2-7|TRBD2|19|TRBV11-2
TGTGCCAGCAGCTCCCACCGCCGAAGACTAGCGGGACCCTACTACGAGCAGTACTTC
CASSSHRRRLAGPYYEQYF
>few|TRBJ2-7|-|15|TRBV5-6
TGTGCCAGCAGCCCAAGATTCGGGGTTACGGGAGAGCAGTACTTC
CASSPRFGVTGEQYF